The entry below gives a single T cell receptor beta chain sequence along with its context. Its specificity is not known. This entry belongs to a study of T cell responses to AZD1222 COVID-19 vaccine. Clones were sequenced by immunoSEQ multiplex PCR, and TCRdb holds only the in-frame ones, with some missing. This table holds roughly 120,000 clones, 75% to 90% found once. Study results and caveats: Repertoire collection took place solely once the T cell response had peaked. Unmutated variant regions are reportedly the target of nearly half of TCRs that are spike-specific. The study identified only a handful of AZD1222 recipients as seropositive at baseline. A mostly white British donor set with more females was recruited, and clonal diversity was possibly underestimated.

Trimming shortened V by 7 bases and J by 6 bases, and 13 bases separated the two germline ends. The CDR3 sequence is 12 residues long. Looked up from germline, CDR1 is SQVTM and CDR2 is ANQGSEA. The sequencing here drew on peripheral blood, taken 28 days after the second AZD1222 dose. This TCR derives from an adult who received the AZD1222 COVID-19 vaccine. This rearrangement joins TRBV29-1 to TRBJ2-1, with D possibly TRBD1 on 5 matching bases. CDR3 sequence reads: CSAVPQGNEQFF. The CDR3 DNA reads TGCAGCGCCGTCCCCCAGGGCAATGAGCAGTTCTTC.